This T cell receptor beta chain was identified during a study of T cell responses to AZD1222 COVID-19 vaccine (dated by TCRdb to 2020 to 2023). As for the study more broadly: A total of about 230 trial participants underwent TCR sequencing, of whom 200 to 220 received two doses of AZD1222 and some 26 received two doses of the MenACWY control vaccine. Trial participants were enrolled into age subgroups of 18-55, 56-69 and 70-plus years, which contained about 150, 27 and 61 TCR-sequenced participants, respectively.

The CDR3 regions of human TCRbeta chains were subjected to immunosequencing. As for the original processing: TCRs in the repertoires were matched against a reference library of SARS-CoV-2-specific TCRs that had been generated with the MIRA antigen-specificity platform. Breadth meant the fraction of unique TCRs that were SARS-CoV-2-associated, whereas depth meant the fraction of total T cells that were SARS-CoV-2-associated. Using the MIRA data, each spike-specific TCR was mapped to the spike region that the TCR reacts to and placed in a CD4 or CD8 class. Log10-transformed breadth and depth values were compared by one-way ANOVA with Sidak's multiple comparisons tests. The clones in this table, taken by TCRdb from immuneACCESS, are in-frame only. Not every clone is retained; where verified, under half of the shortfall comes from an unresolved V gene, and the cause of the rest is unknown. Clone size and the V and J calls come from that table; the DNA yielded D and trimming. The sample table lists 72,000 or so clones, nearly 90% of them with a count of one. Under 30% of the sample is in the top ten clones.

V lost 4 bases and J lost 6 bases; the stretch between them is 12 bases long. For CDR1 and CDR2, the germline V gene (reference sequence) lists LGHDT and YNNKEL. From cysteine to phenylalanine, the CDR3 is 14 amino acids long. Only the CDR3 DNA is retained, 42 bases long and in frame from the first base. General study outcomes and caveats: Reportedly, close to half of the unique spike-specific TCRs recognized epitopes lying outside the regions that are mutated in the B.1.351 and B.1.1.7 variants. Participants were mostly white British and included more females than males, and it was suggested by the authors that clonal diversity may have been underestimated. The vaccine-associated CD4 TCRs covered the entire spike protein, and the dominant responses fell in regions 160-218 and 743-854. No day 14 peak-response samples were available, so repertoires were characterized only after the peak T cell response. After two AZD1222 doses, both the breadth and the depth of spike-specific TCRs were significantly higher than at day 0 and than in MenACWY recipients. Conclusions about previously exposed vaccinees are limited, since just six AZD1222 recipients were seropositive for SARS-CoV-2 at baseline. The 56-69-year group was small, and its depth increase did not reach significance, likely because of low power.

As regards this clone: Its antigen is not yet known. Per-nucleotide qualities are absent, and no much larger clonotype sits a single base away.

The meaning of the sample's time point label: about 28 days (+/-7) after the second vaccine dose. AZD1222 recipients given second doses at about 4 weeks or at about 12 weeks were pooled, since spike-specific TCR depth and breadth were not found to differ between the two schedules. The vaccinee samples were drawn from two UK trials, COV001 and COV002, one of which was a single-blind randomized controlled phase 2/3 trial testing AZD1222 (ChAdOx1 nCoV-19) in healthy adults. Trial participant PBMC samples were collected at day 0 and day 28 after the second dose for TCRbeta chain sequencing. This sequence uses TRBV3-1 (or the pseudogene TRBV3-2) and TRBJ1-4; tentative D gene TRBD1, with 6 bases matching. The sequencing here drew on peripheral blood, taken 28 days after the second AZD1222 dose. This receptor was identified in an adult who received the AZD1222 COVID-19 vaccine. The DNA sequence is TGTGCCAGCAGCCCAGGGGAAGGGGATGAAAAACTGTTTTTT. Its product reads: CASSPGEGDEKLFF.